This T cell receptor beta chain was sequenced for a study of a mutant IDH1 vaccine in newly diagnosed glioma. Findings of the study overall: Pseudoprogression appeared unlinked to shifts in leading peripheral T cell clonotypes. In approximately 92% of patients, immune responses induced by the vaccine occurred.

A single count supports this clone. The antigen is not known. Profiling relied on immunoSEQ multiplex PCR, and the TCRdb table lists in-frame clones only, not all of them. The table has roughly 19,000 clones, roughly 86% seen once. Time point given: week 23, last vaccination. All doses held 300 ug of mutant IDH1 20-mer peptide, with topical imiquimod. Each tumor in the donors was a new WHO grade 3 or 4 astrocytoma, IDH1-mutant and ATRX-lost. This TCR was recovered from a man aged 30-40 years with glioma. The source material was PBMCs, sampled from a glioma patient whose treatment included an IDH1 peptide vaccine.

CDR3 protein: CASSLPRRTNTEAFF. The DNA of the CDR3 is TGTGCCAGCAGCCTCCCGAGGAGGACGAACACTGAAGCTTTCTTT. The chain links TRBV7-9 to TRBJ1-1; no clear D. V lost 5 bases and J lost 1, with 14 bases in between. Germline CDR1 reads SEHNR; CDR2 reads FQNEAQ (reference sequence). The CDR3 contains 15 residues. Looking up the rest from reference TRBV7-9 and TRBJ1-1 gives the full variable domain: DTGVSQNPRHKITKRGQNVTFRCDPISEHNRLYWYRQTLGQGPEFLTYFQNEAQLEKSRLLSDRFSAERPKGSFSTLEIQRTEQGDSAMYLCASSLPRRTNTEAFFGQGTRLTVV.